This TCR beta chain was recovered during a study of vaccination effects on CD4 cells after COVID-19. The V gene's germline CDR1 is LGHNT and CDR2 FRNRAP. V gave up 9 bases and J gave up 4 bases, with 16 bases separating them. This CDR3 spans 14 amino acids. The method was immunoSEQ multiplex PCR; TCRdb's version includes in-frame clones alone and lacks a portion of them. The top ten clones hold approximately 10% of a sample with under 35,000 clones, over 65% of them seen once. ViraFEST used viral peptide pools to expand antigen-specific CD4+ T cells before sequencing. Following a roughly 11-day culture, CD4+ T cells were purified. Participants received two doses of either the BNT162b2 or mRNA-1273 vaccine. Negative nucleocapsid antibody tests before and after vaccination confirmed no previous SARS-CoV-2 infection. This clone was detected a few times. Its antigen is as yet unknown.

This TCR was sampled from a human donor who received a COVID-19 vaccine. The rearrangement joins TRBV12-5 to TRBJ2-1; D unclear. Sequenced here: CD4+ T cells from PBMCs cultured with HCoV-NL63 spike peptides, sampled after COVID-19 vaccination. CDR3 in amino acids: CASGDQWSYNEQFF. CDR3 sequence (DNA): TGTGCTAGCGGAGATCAGTGGAGTTACAATGAGCAGTTCTTC.